This T cell receptor (beta chain) derives from a study of cytomegalovirus exposure and HLA in healthy donors. As for the study in general: The approximately 110 validation repertoires used a platform that matched the one used for the 550 to 800 first-cohort repertoires, as a later analysis reported.

Separate from the roughly 610-subject first cohort, the roughly 120-subject validation cohort was the one that the donors belonged to. CDR1 is SGDLS and CDR2 is YYNGEE in the germline V gene. V was clipped by 4 bases and J by 3 bases; unmatched bases: 8. The CDR3 runs 16 residues. Libraries were prepared by immunoSEQ multiplex PCR; TCRdb keeps only in-frame clonotypes and omits some of them. Among 150,000 or so clones listed, around 90% were seen once. The chain joins TRBV9 to TRBJ2-2, with TRBD2 matching over 8 bases. Material for sequencing was PBMCs. The clonotype originates from a woman in her 30s in good health and CMV-seropositive. The CDR3 is CASSPRGDSHTGELFF. In nucleotides, the CDR3 is TGTGCCAGCAGCCCGCGGGGGGACTCACACACCGGGGAGCTGTTTTTT. Using reference TRBV9 and TRBJ2-2 for the parts outside the CDR3, the full variable domain is DSGVTQTPKHLITATGQRVTLRCSPRSGDLSVYWYQQSLDQGLQFLIQYYNGEERAKGNILERFSAQQFPDLHSELNLSSLELGDSALYFCASSPRGDSHTGELFFGEGSRLTVL.